This T cell receptor (beta chain) comes out of a study of blood T cells in healthy people across ages. Notes on the study in general: A strong correlation was found between TCR beta diversity and the percentage of naive T cells. Relative to aged donors, long-lived donors carried more naive CD4+ cells and displayed higher diversity. It was not possible, with unsorted PBMCs, to conclusively compare naive and antigen-experienced cells. The fall in TCR beta diversity per million T cells was roughly linear with age.

With a J-beta primer mix and a sample-barcoded 5' primer, a second PCR ran roughly 6 to 11 cycles. TCRdb called the 5' RACE reads again in MiXCR, with one record for every CDR3 protein. Here the sample spans just under 900,000 distinct CDR3 sequences, under 30% being singletons. Regarding this clonotype: Its specificity is unknown.

The origin of this receptor is a woman older than 75 in good health. Sequences were obtained from blood.

The CDR3 region has the DNA TGTGCCAGCATCGGCACGGCGGACAGGGGATTTATGAACACTGAAGCTTTCTTT. It yields the protein CASIGTADRGFMNTEAFF. The chain combines TRBV14 with TRBJ1-1; 9 positions match TRBD1. Per the germline V gene, CDR1 is SGHDN and CDR2 is FVKESK. Unmatched junction bases numbered 15, after V lost 7 bases and J lost 0 bases. This CDR3 has 18 amino acids.